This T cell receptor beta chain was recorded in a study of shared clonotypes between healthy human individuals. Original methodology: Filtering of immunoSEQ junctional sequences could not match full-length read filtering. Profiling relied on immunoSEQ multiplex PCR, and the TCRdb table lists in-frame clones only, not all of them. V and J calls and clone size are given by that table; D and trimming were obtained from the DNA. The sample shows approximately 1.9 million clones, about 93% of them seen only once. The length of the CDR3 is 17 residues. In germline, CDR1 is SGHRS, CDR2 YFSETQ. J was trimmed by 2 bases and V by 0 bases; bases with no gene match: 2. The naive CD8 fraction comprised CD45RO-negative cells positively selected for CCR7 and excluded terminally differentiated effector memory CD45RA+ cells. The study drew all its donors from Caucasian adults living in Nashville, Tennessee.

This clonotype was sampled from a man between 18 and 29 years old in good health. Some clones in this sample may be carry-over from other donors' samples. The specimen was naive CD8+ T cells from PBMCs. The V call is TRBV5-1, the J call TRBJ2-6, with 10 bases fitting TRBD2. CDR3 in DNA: TGCGCCAGCAGCTTGGAGCTAGCGGGAGCTGGGGCCAACGTCCTGACTTTC. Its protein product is CASSLELAGAGANVLTF.